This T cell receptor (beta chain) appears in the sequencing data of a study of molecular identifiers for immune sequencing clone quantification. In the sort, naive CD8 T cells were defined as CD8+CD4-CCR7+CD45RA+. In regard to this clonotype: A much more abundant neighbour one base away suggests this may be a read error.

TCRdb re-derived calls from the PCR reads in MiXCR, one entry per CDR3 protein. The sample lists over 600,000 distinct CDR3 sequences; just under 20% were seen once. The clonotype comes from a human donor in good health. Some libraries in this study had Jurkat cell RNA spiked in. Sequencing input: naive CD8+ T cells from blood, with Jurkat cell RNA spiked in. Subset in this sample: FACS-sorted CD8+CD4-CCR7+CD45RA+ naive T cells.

CDR3 region: CASSLYTGPRVTQYF. The CDR3 DNA reads TGTGCCAGCAGTTTATACACAGGACCACGGGTGACCCAGTACTTC. The genes are TRBV28 and TRBJ2-5; D is possibly TRBD1 (5 bases). The CDR3 runs to 15 residues. Germline V gene sequence: CDR1 MDHEN, CDR2 SYDVKM. The V and J ends lost 1 base and 7 bases respectively, with 16 bases between them.